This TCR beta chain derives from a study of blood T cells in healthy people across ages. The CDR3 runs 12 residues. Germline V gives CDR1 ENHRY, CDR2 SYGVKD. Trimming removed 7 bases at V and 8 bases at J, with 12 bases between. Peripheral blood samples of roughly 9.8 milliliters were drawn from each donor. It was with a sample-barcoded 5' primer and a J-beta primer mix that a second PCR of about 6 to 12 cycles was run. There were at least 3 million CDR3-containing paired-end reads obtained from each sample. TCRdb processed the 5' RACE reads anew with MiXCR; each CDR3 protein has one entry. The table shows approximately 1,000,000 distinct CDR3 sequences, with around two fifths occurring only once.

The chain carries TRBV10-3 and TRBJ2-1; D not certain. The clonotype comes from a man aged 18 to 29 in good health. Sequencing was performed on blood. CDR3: CAITGDCYEQFF. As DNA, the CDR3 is TGTGCCATCACCGGAGACTGCTATGAGCAGTTCTTC.